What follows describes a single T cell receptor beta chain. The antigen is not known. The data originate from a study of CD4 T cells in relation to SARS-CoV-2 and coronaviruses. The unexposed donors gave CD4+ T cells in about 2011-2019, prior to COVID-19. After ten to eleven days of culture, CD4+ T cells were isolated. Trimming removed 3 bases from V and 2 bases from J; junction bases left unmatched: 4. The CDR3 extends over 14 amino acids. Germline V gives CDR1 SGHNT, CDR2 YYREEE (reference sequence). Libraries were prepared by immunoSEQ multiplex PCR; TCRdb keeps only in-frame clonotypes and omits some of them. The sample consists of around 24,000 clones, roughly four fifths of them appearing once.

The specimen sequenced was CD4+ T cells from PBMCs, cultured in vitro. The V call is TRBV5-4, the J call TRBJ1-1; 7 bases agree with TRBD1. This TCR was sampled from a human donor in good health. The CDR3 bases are TGTGCCAGCAGCTCGAACAGGGGTAACACTGAAGCTTTCTTT. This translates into CASSSNRGNTEAFF. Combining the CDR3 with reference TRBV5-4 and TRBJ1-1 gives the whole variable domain ETGVTQSPTHLIKTRGQQVTLRCSSQSGHNTVSWYQQALGQGPQFIFQYYREEENGRGNFPPRFSGLQFPNYSSELNVNALELDDSALYLCASSSNRGNTEAFFGQGTRLTVV.